These 18 T cell receptor beta chains originate from one sample sequenced in a study of identical twins (dated by TCRdb to about 2016). The protocol used for the library was 5' RACE. Sequencing instrument: Illumina HiSeq 2000. The public reads were run again by TCRdb, first through fastp at Q25 and then through MiXCR, and only productive beta chains were kept. One record per CDR3 amino acid sequence lists the most common genes and DNA. This sample gives 600,000 to 700,000 distinct CDR3 sequences in total; about 20% of them show up just once. The ten biggest clones cover over 4% of the sample. The sample also formed part of further work on T cells expressing NK-cell markers.

What was sequenced was PBMCs. These receptors were taken from a woman aged 18-29 years in good health.

This CDR3 is CASASHNEQFF. In DNA, the CDR3 is TGCGCCAGCGCTTCCCATAATGAGCAGTTCTTC. J is TRBJ2-1 and V is TRBV10-2; D is unresolved. The V gene lost 8 bases and the J gene lost 7 bases, with 9 bases spanning the gap. The CDR3 contains 11 residues. Germline CDR1 is WSHSY and CDR2 is SAAADI.

This clonotype was counted only a few times. The chain uses TRBV5-6 and TRBJ1-6, with D maybe TRBD1 (6 bases). Trimming cost V 0 bases and J 7 bases, with 11 bases left between them. CDR1 SGHDT and CDR2 YYEEEE come from the germline V gene. The CDR3 covers 15 residues. The CDR3 coding sequence is TGTGCCAGCAGCTTGGTAGGGGGTGAGAATTCACCCCTCCACTTT. Protein sequence: CASSLVGGENSPLHF.

The chain joins TRBV7-8 to TRBJ2-5; the D gene could be TRBD1 or TRBD2 (5 bases each). From germline, CDR1 is SGHVS and CDR2 FQNEAQ. The length of the CDR3 is 14 residues. Trimming removed 4 bases from V and 2 bases from J, with 11 bases in between. CDR3 DNA: TGTGCCAGCAGCTCTGAGGGGTATCAAGAGACCCAGTACTTC. Its translation: CASSSEGYQETQYF.

This clonotype came up many times. The chain carries TRBV4-3 and TRBJ1-1, with 7 bases identical to TRBD1. V gave up 0 bases and J gave up 7 bases; unmatched junction bases: 5. CDR1 LGHNA and CDR2 YSLEER come from the germline V gene. CDR3 length: 14 amino acids. This CDR3 is CASSQDSRDSEAFF. As DNA, the CDR3 is TGCGCCAGCAGCCAAGATTCCCGGGACAGTGAAGCTTTCTTT.

This sequence joins TRBV9 and TRBJ1-6; D unresolved. Germline V gene lookup returns CDR1 SGDLS and CDR2 YYNGEE. There are 14 residues in the CDR3. V lost 2 bases and J 7 bases, leaving 10 bases between the germline ends. The DNA for the CDR3 is TGTGCCAGCAGCGTCGGGTTTTCGAATTCACCCCTCCACTTT. This codes for CASSVGFSNSPLHF. The full variable domain, with the rest looked up from reference TRBV9 and TRBJ1-6, is DSGVTQTPKHLITATGQRVTLRCSPRSGDLSVYWYQQSLDQGLQFLIQYYNGEERAKGNILERFSAQQFPDLHSELNLSSLELGDSALYFCASSVGFSNSPLHFGNGTRLTVT.

The genes are TRBV12-3 or TRBV12-4 and TRBJ2-1; tentative D call: TRBD2 (5 bases). This CDR3 has 13 residues. Trimming left V 2 bases short and J 7 bases short, with 9 bases between. The CDR3 is CASSLLAPNEQFF. CDR3 nucleotides: TGTGCCAGCAGTTTACTAGCACCAAATGAGCAGTTCTTC.

This chain connects TRBV5-1 to TRBJ2-5; D is possibly TRBD2 (6 bases). V dropped 4 bases and J dropped 1 base, with 17 bases sitting between them. The V gene's germline CDR1 is SGHRS and CDR2 YFSETQ. The CDR3 is made up of 16 amino acids. The CDR3 nucleotides are TGCGCCAGCAGCGGAACAGGCGGGGCGCTCCAAGAGACCCAGTACTTC. Residues: CASSGTGGALQETQYF.

The chain employs TRBV10-3 and TRBJ2-6; no definite D call. V lost 7 bases and J 4 bases, leaving 8 bases between the germline ends. The CDR3 spans 13 residues. Germline CDR1 and CDR2: ENHRY and SYGVKD. The CDR3 coding sequence is TGTGCCATCAAGGGCACGGGGGCCAACGTCCTGACTTTC. Amino acids: CAIKGTGANVLTF.

This clonotype has just a few counts. The chain links TRBV29-1 to TRBJ2-2; TRBD1 might be the D (5 bases). The CDR3 has 13 residues. CDR1 and CDR2 from the germline V gene are SQVTM and ANQGSEA. V lost 2 bases, J lost 7 bases, and 11 bases lay in between. In DNA, the CDR3 is TGCAGCGTTGAATTAGGGGTGAGCGGGGAGCTGTTTTTT. Translating gives CSVELGVSGELFF.

This clonotype has a handful of counts. V usage is TRBV10-2 and J usage is TRBJ2-1; no firm D call. Germline V gene lookup returns CDR1 WSHSY and CDR2 SAAADI. This CDR3 region has 12 residues. The V gene lost 10 bases and the J gene lost 2 bases, with 9 bases spanning the gap. Here the CDR3 reads CAIATPYNEQFF. In nucleotides, the CDR3 is TGCGCCATAGCAACACCCTACAATGAGCAGTTCTTC.

The V call is TRBV29-1, the J call TRBJ2-7; D possibly corresponds to TRBD2 (7 bases). The V gene's germline CDR1 is SQVTM and CDR2 ANQGSEA. The CDR3 is 13 residues long. The germline V and J ends were trimmed by 3 bases and 6 bases, with 15 bases remaining between them. CDR3 DNA: TGCAGCGTTGACTGGTCGGGGGGCGCCGAGCAGTACTTC. Its translation is CSVDWSGGAEQYF.

The chain carries TRBV6-2 or TRBV6-3 and TRBJ2-7; TRBD1 matches 11 bases. Germline V gene data show CDR1 as MNHEY and CDR2 as SVGEGT. J lost 2 bases, V lost 2 bases, and 11 bases had no gene match. The CDR3 extends over 18 amino acids. The DNA of the CDR3 is TGTGCCAGCAGTTACCTCCTGGACAGGGGGCGAGGAACCTACGAGCAGTACTTC. Encoded protein: CASSYLLDRGRGTYEQYF.

V usage is TRBV7-2 and J usage is TRBJ2-5; 7 nucleotides align to TRBD1. Unmatched junction bases numbered 4, after V lost 4 bases and J lost 5 bases. The CDR3 extends over 13 amino acids. From germline, CDR1 is SGHTA and CDR2 FQGNSA. The CDR3 reads CASSSYRGETQYF. For the CDR3, the DNA is TGTGCCAGCAGCTCATACAGGGGTGAGACCCAGTACTTC.

Ten or more counts support this clonotype. The chain couples TRBV24-1 to TRBJ2-1; 8 bases line up with TRBD2. V dropped 4 bases and J dropped 0; count of bases not matched to a gene: 7. The CDR3 covers 17 residues. Germline V gene lookup returns CDR1 KGHDR and CDR2 SFDVKD. The CDR3 protein is CATSDTTSGFSYNEQFF. Written as DNA, the CDR3 is TGTGCCACCAGTGACACCACTAGCGGATTCTCCTACAATGAGCAGTTCTTC.

In this sample, this clonotype turned up many times. The V and J genes are TRBV24-1 and TRBJ2-1; D is uncertain. Germline lookup yields CDR1 KGHDR and CDR2 SFDVKD. V lost 5 bases and J lost 7, with 8 bases in between. The CDR3 totals 12 residues. The CDR3 spells CATSGSENEQFF. CDR3 in DNA: TGTGCCACCAGTGGTTCTGAGAATGAGCAGTTCTTC.

The rearrangement uses TRBV4-2 and TRBJ2-1, with 11 bases fitting TRBD2. Germline lookup yields CDR1 LGHNA and CDR2 YNFKEQ. J gave up 6 bases and V 6 bases, and 10 bases lay outside the gene matches. This CDR3 has 16 amino acids. CDR3 region: CASSQKGLAGGNEQFF. The CDR3 DNA reads as TGTGCCAGCAGTCAAAAAGGGCTAGCGGGGGGCAATGAGCAGTTCTTC.

This clonotype was seen many times. The chain couples TRBV5-1 to TRBJ2-5; D uncertain. Germline CDR1 and CDR2: SGHRS and YFSETQ. Trimming removed 4 bases from V and 4 bases from J, with 14 bases in between. This CDR3 is 14 amino acids long. CDR3 amino acids: CASSSSIPVETQYF. CDR3 DNA sequence: TGCGCCAGCAGCAGTAGCATTCCAGTAGAGACCCAGTACTTC.

This chain joins TRBV20-1 and TRBJ2-1, with D tentatively TRBD2 (6 bases). Trimming shortened V by 3 bases and J by 5 bases, and 14 bases separated the two germline ends. This CDR3 contains 14 residues. Germline CDR1 is DFQATT and CDR2 is SNEGSKA (reference sequence). The CDR3 coding sequence is TGCAGTGCTAGCACGGGAGAAGCGAACAATGAGCAGTTCTTC. Protein: CSASTGEANNEQFF.